This TCR beta chain derives from a study of T cells expressing NK-cell markers. As for the study in general: CD3+CD56+NKG2C+, CD3+CD56+NKG2C- and CD3+CD56-NKG2C+ T cells, once sorted, supplied the TCR beta repertoires. Among eight sequenced donors, seven carried HCMV seropositivity while one was seronegative. Whole-study findings and limits: HCMV specificity of the expanded NKG2C+ T cell clones stayed unclear. Six of the donors carried dominant NKG2C+ clonotypes that took up 1.0-7.0% of their CD8+ T cells.

TCRdb re-called the 5' RACE reads and shows each CDR3 protein once, DNA omitted. The sample's table shows roughly 390,000 distinct CDR3 sequences. Germline-derived CDR1 and CDR2 are MNHEY and SVGAGI. The CDR3 covers 18 residues. Remarks on this clonotype: The antigen is unknown.

This clonotype was sampled from a man aged 18-69 years in good health. The chain couples TRBV6-5 to TRBJ2-3; the D call from TCRdb, TRBD2, cannot be confirmed without DNA. The material sequenced was blood T cells: a sorted CD56 or NKG2C T cell subset, CD4+ or CD8+ T cells, or bulk PBMC T cells (not recorded which). The CDR3 is CASSPASVREAEEDTQYF.